This record looks at one TCR beta chain sequence and its context. Its antigen remains unknown. The sample is drawn from a study of cytomegalovirus exposure and HLA in healthy donors. The PCR ran on 60 Vbeta and 13 Jbeta primers. The assay was immunoSEQ multiplex PCR, and TCRdb's table has in-frame clones only and misses some. In all, the sample yields 130,000 or so clones. Study-level results: A missense DCLRE1C variant was associated with V- and J-gene trimming of TCR beta chains in a later analysis, and an independent cohort replicated the association.

The CDR3 consists of 17 residues. V trimming: 0 bases; J trimming: 4 bases; junction bases outside the gene matches: 9. From germline, CDR1 is SGHVS and CDR2 FQNEAQ. The V gene is TRBV7-8, the J gene TRBJ1-5, with 7 positions matching TRBD1. This clonotype originated in a woman aged 40 to 50 in good health and CMV-seronegative. The sample comprised PBMCs. CDR3 residues: CASSLAGDREFNQPQHF. The CDR3, as DNA: TGTGCCAGCAGCTTAGCGGGCGACAGGGAATTTAATCAGCCCCAGCATTTT.